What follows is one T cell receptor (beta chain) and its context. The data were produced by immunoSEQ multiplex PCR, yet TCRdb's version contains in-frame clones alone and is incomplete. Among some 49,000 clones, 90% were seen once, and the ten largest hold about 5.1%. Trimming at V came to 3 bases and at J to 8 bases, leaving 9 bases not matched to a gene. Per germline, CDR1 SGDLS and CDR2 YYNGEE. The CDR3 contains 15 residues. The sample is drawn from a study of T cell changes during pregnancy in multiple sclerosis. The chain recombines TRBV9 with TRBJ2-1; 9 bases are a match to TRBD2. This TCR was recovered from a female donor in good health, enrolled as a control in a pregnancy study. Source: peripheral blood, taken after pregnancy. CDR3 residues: CASSDRWRGGDEQFF. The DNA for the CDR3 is TGTGCCAGCAGCGACAGGTGGCGGGGGGGCGATGAGCAGTTCTTC.